This T cell receptor beta chain was recovered during a study of OX40 agonist ivuxolimab in advanced cancers. Study-wide background: Partial responses were seen in three patients, one with hepatocellular carcinoma and two with cutaneous melanoma. Overall study findings and caveats: Normalized T-cell clonal expansion was also low in some nonresponders.

Details on this clone: Antigen: not known.

The assay was immunoSEQ multiplex PCR, and TCRdb's table has in-frame clones only and misses some. This table holds about 90,000 clones, around 85% found once. V shed 8 bases and J shed 0 bases, with 9 bases lying between them. This CDR3 comprises 13 residues. Germline lookup yields CDR1 MNHNS and CDR2 SASEGT. This clonotype was obtained from an adult with an advanced solid tumor such as melanoma, head and neck, liver or kidney cancer. Specimen: CD4+ or CD8+ T cells sorted from blood, collected in a trial of the OX40 agonist ivuxolimab. The genes are TRBV6-1 and TRBJ2-3; no clear D gene. The CDR3 nucleotides read TGTGCCAGCGGGCAACTAAGCACAGATACGCAGTATTTT. Encoded protein: CASGQLSTDTQYF.